These T cell receptor beta chains were read from a single sample in a study of identical twins. TCRdb reprocessed the 5' RACE reads via MiXCR and lists one record per CDR3 protein. The repertoire holds approximately 410,000 distinct CDR3 sequences, with approximately 17% as singletons. Input material: naive T cells sorted from blood. The receptor source for this set is a man aged 50-60 years in good health. Both conserved end residues are part of each CDR3. A D gene is named only where the DNA matches it firmly. Not all rows give a size; the values are once, few, many and, for expanded clones, a class.

clone_size j_call d_call v_call cdr3_aa cdr3_nt
- TRBJ2-3 TRBD2 TRBV6-4 CASSERRGGPDTQYF TGTGCCAGCAGTGAAAGGCGGGGGGGCCCCGATACGCAGTATTTT
many TRBJ1-3 - TRBV14 CASRRSSSGNTIYF TGTGCCAGCAGACGGTCGAGCTCTGGAAACACCATATATTTT
- TRBJ2-7 - TRBV6-2/TRBV6-3 CASLGQPYEQYF TGTGCCAGTCTCGGACAGCCCTACGAGCAGTACTTC
- TRBJ2-1 TRBD2 TRBV6-5 CASSSPAGGPYNEQFF TGTGCCAGCAGTTCACCTGCGGGGGGCCCCTACAATGAGCAGTTCTTC
many TRBJ2-1 - TRBV5-1 CASSSDFNEQFF TGCGCCAGCAGCTCAGACTTCAATGAGCAGTTCTTC
few TRBJ1-6 - TRBV4-2 CASSPLDPKDNSPLHF TGTGCCAGCAGCCCGTTGGACCCAAAGGATAATTCACCCCTCCACTTT
many TRBJ1-2 - TRBV5-1 CASSLDGRAGRRWGYTF TGCGCCAGCAGCTTGGACGGGCGTGCGGGCAGGCGGTGGGGCTACACCTTC
- TRBJ2-5 TRBD2 TRBV28 CASSLTRASGLRGTQYF TGTGCCAGCAGTTTGACGAGGGCTAGCGGACTAAGGGGGACCCAGTACTTC
- TRBJ2-7 TRBD2 TRBV2 CASSHPGLAGGVHDEQYF TGTGCCAGCAGCCACCCGGGACTAGCGGGAGGCGTTCACGACGAGCAGTACTTC
- TRBJ1-1 TRBD1 TRBV28 CASSLKQGQAFF TGTGCCAGCAGTTTAAAACAGGGGCAAGCTTTCTTT
- TRBJ2-5 - TRBV27 CASSSVLAETQYF TGTGCCAGCAGTAGCGTCCTGGCAGAGACCCAGTACTTC
- TRBJ2-2 TRBD1 TRBV28 CASSPSPGQGPTGELFF TGTGCCAGCAGTCCCTCCCCGGGACAGGGACCGACCGGGGAGCTGTTTTTT
many TRBJ2-5 - TRBV24-1 CATSDRTVQETQYF TGTGCCACCAGTGATCGGACAGTCCAAGAGACCCAGTACTTC
few TRBJ2-7 - TRBV12-3/TRBV12-4 CASSFPTGGLVF TGTGCCAGCAGTTTTCCGACAGGAGGTTTGGTTTTC